Below, 7 T cell receptor beta chains from the same sample are listed, as sequenced in a study of cytomegalovirus exposure and HLA in healthy donors. PCR involved 60 Vbeta and 13 Jbeta primers. Sequenced by immunoSEQ multiplex PCR; TCRdb stores in-frame clones only, minus some. The sample carries about 120,000 clones, roughly 76% recorded once. What was sequenced was PBMCs. The receptors derive from a man aged 50 or older in good health and CMV-seropositive.

A remark on this clone: Other DNA sequences of this sample code for an identical CDR3. The V call is TRBV11-2, the J call TRBJ1-2; D is undetermined. The CDR3 loop spans 13 amino acids. Trimming removed 1 base from V and 4 bases from J, with 7 bases in between. CDR1 and CDR2 (germline): SGHAT, FQNNGV. The CDR3 spells CASSLGESYGYTF. The CDR3 DNA sequence: TGTGCCAGCAGCTTAGGAGAGAGCTATGGCTACACCTTC.

V gene TRBV19 combines with J gene TRBJ2-5; possibly TRBD2 for D (5 bases). This CDR3 is 14 amino acids long. V lost 6 bases to trimming and J lost 4 bases, with 15 bases between them. The germline gives CDR1 LNHDA, CDR2 SQIVND (reference sequence). CDR3 coding DNA: TGTGCCAGTAGGTCCCTCCGAGGAGGAGAGACCCAGTACTTC. The encoded protein is CASRSLRGGETQYF.

The rearrangement uses TRBV18 and TRBJ2-4, with TRBD1 matching over 10 bases. V shed 6 bases, J shed 13 bases, and the junction held 3 bases outside the gene matches. Germline assignment: CDR1 KGHSH and CDR2 LQKENI. The CDR3 sequence is 11 residues long. CDR3 region: CASSLGQGQYF. CDR3 nucleotides: TGTGCCAGCTCGCTGGGACAGGGGCAGTACTTC.

The chain couples TRBV7-2 to TRBJ1-5; 8 bases fit TRBD1. The germline gives CDR1 SGHTA, CDR2 FQGNSA. The CDR3 is 15 residues long. The junction had 8 bases not matched to a gene; V was cut back by 3 bases and J by 7 bases. The CDR3 loop is CASSFGQGMGQPQHF. The DNA for the CDR3 is TGTGCCAGCAGCTTCGGACAGGGAATGGGGCAGCCCCAGCATTTT. Using reference TRBV7-2 and TRBJ1-5 for the parts outside the CDR3, the full variable domain is GAGVSQSPSNKVTEKGKDVELRCDPISGHTALYWYRQSLGQGLEFLIYFQGNSAPDKSGLPSDRFSAERTGGSVSTLTIQRTQQEDSAVYLCASSFGQGMGQPQHFGDGTRLSIL.

The chain uses TRBV19 and TRBJ1-4, with a possible D match to TRBD1 (6 bases). This CDR3 is 15 amino acids long. Germline CDR1 reads LNHDA; CDR2 reads SQIVND (reference sequence). Trimming took off 0 bases at V and 3 bases at J, with 8 bases between the two ends. DNA of the CDR3: TGTGCCAGTAGTATAGAGGGGGGGCCTAATGAAAAACTGTTTTTT. Encoded protein: CASSIEGGPNEKLFF.

The chain uses TRBV4-1 and TRBJ2-3; TRBD1 agrees at 7 bases. This CDR3 region has 14 residues. Germline V gene lookup returns CDR1 MGHRA and CDR2 YSYEKL. After removal of 8 bases from V and 2 bases from J, the junction contained 7 bases not matched to a gene. CDR3 amino acids: CASRGDSLTDTQYF. The CDR3 coding sequence is TGCGCCAGCCGAGGGGACAGCCTCACAGATACGCAGTATTTT.

This chain links TRBV2 with TRBJ1-2, with TRBD1 matching 8 bases. CDR1 and CDR2 from the germline V gene are SNHLY and FYNNEI. V shed 6 bases and J 5 bases; nucleotides not matched to a gene: 8. This CDR3 spans 14 amino acids. The CDR3 DNA sequence: TGTGCCAGCAGGAAGAGGACAGGGCCTTATGGCTACACCTTC. It translates to CASRKRTGPYGYTF.